Following are 25 T cell receptor beta chains from one sample sequenced in a study of immune evolution from preneoplasia to lung adenocarcinoma (TCRdb year 2021). The library was obtained by the immunoSEQ multiplex PCR assay. The source is immuneACCESS, and TCRdb retained only in-frame sequences with V and J called. Part of the clones is not carried over; for the studies checked, unresolved V genes explain less than half of this, and the remainder is unexplained. A total of 10,000 or so clones appear in this sample, about 76% of them only once. The top ten clonotypes cover roughly 9% of the sample. Sequencing was performed on FFPE minimally invasive lung adenocarcinoma tissue. Read against the paper, the sample's cell subset or site label means: micro-invasive lung adenocarcinoma (MIA). Receptor source: a donor at least 70 years old with lung adenocarcinoma.

The rearrangement joins TRBV16 to TRBJ1-5; D gene unclear. Trimming removed 2 bases from V and 1 base from J, with 9 bases in between. Looked up from germline, CDR1 is KGHSY and CDR2 is FQNENV. CDR3 length: 15 amino acids. In nucleotides, the CDR3 is TGTGCCAGCAGCCAACTGGGGTACAGCAATCAGCCCCAGCATTTT. It specifies CASSQLGYSNQPQHF.

This clone appeared a few times. The chain combines TRBV10-1 with TRBJ2-2; D possibly uses TRBD1 or TRBD2 (5 bases each). The germline gives CDR1 WNHNN, CDR2 SYGVQD (reference sequence). V lost 5 bases, J lost 0 bases, and 10 bases lay in between. The CDR3 contains 15 residues. CDR3 DNA: TGCGCCAGCAGTACCGGGACGGCGAACACCGGGGAGCTGTTTTTT. This codes for CASSTGTANTGELFF.

V gene TRBV18 combines with J gene TRBJ2-1; TRBD2 agrees at 9 bases. There are 15 residues in the CDR3. Germline assignment: CDR1 KGHSH and CDR2 LQKENI. Trimming removed 3 bases from V and 6 bases from J; junction bases left unmatched: 6. CDR3 loop: CASSPPSGILNEQFF. The CDR3 DNA follows: TGTGCCAGCTCACCCCCTAGCGGGATACTCAATGAGCAGTTCTTC.

This sequence joins TRBV10-1 and TRBJ2-1; D perhaps matches TRBD1 (6 bases). Germline assignment: CDR1 WNHNN and CDR2 SYGVQD (reference sequence). V lost 3 bases and J lost 7, with 13 bases in between. This CDR3 is 14 amino acids long. CDR3 in DNA: TGCGCCAGCAGTGACACCCAGGGGCTTAATGAGCAGTTCTTC. Its translation: CASSDTQGLNEQFF.

The J gene is TRBJ2-1, the V gene TRBV29-1; D might be TRBD2 (6 bases). This CDR3 has 16 residues. The ends were cut back, 5 bases at V and 6 bases at J, with 23 bases in the middle. The germline V gene encodes CDR1 SQVTM and CDR2 ANQGSEA. This CDR3 is CSVPEVGRGAFNEQFF. The CDR3 DNA sequence: TGCAGCGTTCCCGAAGTGGGGCGGGGAGCCTTCAATGAGCAGTTCTTC.

This sequence joins TRBV7-6 and TRBJ1-2; D not certain. The CDR3 runs to 13 residues. Germline V gene data show CDR1 as SGHVS and CDR2 as FNYEAQ. V was cut by 4 bases and J by 3 bases, with 9 bases left in between. The CDR3 bases are TGTGCCAGCAGCTCCACTAGTGACTATGGCTACACCTTC. Protein: CASSSTSDYGYTF.

This clone was recorded only once. The V call is TRBV19, the J call TRBJ2-1, with D perhaps matching TRBD1 or TRBD2 (6 bases each). There are 16 residues in the CDR3. From germline, CDR1 is LNHDA and CDR2 SQIVND (reference sequence). Between the trimmed V and J ends, which lost 4 bases and 8 bases, there was a span of 21 bases. CDR3 residues: CASSRDWRGVGDEQFF. CDR3 sequence (DNA): TGTGCCAGTAGTAGGGACTGGAGGGGGGTGGGTGATGAGCAGTTCTTC.

The V call is TRBV4-2, the J call TRBJ2-2; 12 bases align to TRBD2. The V gene's germline CDR1 is LGHNA and CDR2 YNFKEQ. Trimming cost V 2 bases and J 4 bases; bases outside gene matches: 5. The CDR3 has 17 residues. In DNA form, the CDR3 reads TGTGCCAGCAGCCAACTAGCGGGAGGGCCTCTCACCGGGGAGCTGTTTTTT. Its protein product is CASSQLAGGPLTGELFF.

The V gene is TRBV7-9, the J gene TRBJ1-1; TRBD1 matches 10 bases. The J segment lost 4 bases and the V segment lost 3 bases, leaving 5 bases of the junction unmatched. This CDR3 is built from 15 residues. Per the germline V gene, CDR1 is SEHNR and CDR2 is FQNEAQ (reference sequence). CDR3 amino acids: CASSLGDRGGTEAFF. The CDR3 DNA follows: TGTGCCAGCAGCTTGGGGGACAGGGGCGGCACTGAAGCTTTCTTT.

The chain links TRBV30 to TRBJ1-5; D is unclear. CDR1 and CDR2 from the germline V gene are GTSNPN and SVGIG (reference sequence). CDR3 size: 13 residues. V dropped 1 base and J dropped 0 bases, with 4 bases sitting between them. CDR3 loop: CAWSGGSNQPQHF. The CDR3 bases are TGTGCCTGGAGTGGAGGTAGCAATCAGCCCCAGCATTTT. Supplemented by reference TRBV30 and TRBJ1-5, the full variable domain reads SQTIHQWPATLVQPVGSPLSLECTVEGTSNPNLYWYRQAAGRGLQLLFYSVGIGQISSEVPQNLSASRPQDRQFILSSKKLLLSDSGFYLCAWSGGSNQPQHFGDGTRLSIL.

V gene TRBV13 combines with J gene TRBJ2-1; 14 bases map to TRBD2. This CDR3 is built from 19 residues. After removal of 5 bases from V and 4 bases from J, the junction contained 13 bases not matched to a gene. Germline V gene data show CDR1 as PRHDT and CDR2 as FYEKMQ (reference sequence). CDR3 loop: CASSLRLAGGLISYNEQFF. CDR3 nucleotide sequence: TGTGCCAGCAGCCTACGACTAGCGGGAGGGCTTATTAGTTACAATGAGCAGTTCTTC.

The V gene is TRBV11-3, the J gene TRBJ2-7, with TRBD2 matching 12 bases. J was trimmed by 5 bases and V by 5 bases; bases with no gene match: 7. Germline V gene sequence: CDR1 SGHNT, CDR2 YENEEA. There are 15 residues in the CDR3. CDR3 in amino acids: CASSMGLAGVNEQYF. Written as DNA, the CDR3 is TGTGCCAGCAGCATGGGACTAGCGGGTGTCAACGAGCAGTACTTC.

J is TRBJ2-7 and V is TRBV4-2, with 9 bases that match TRBD2. Germline V gives CDR1 LGHNA, CDR2 YNFKEQ. This CDR3 has 16 residues. J gave up 2 bases and V 0 bases, and 5 bases lay outside the gene matches. CDR3 region: CASSQDWSSGTYEQYF. The DNA for the CDR3 is TGTGCCAGCAGCCAAGATTGGTCTAGCGGGACCTACGAGCAGTACTTC.

The rearrangement uses TRBV5-1 and TRBJ2-5; unclear D gene. This CDR3 region has 13 residues. V shed 4 bases and J shed 2 bases, with 9 bases lying between them. Germline-derived CDR1 and CDR2 are SGHRS and YFSETQ. The DNA of the CDR3 is TGCGCCAGCAGCCCAGTGGGACAAGAGACCCAGTACTTC. It encodes CASSPVGQETQYF.

Relative to its sample, this clone is medium-sized. V usage is TRBV5-1 and J usage is TRBJ2-3; 7 bases match TRBD2. The V and J ends lost 4 bases and 4 bases, in that order; junction bases with no gene match: 6. CDR3 length: 14 amino acids. In germline, CDR1 is SGHRS, CDR2 YFSETQ. The CDR3 is CASSSGGVADTQYF. In DNA form, the CDR3 reads TGCGCCAGCAGCAGTGGGGGGGTCGCAGATACGCAGTATTTT.

This clone has more than one count but fewer than ten. This chain connects TRBV6-5 to TRBJ1-1, with D tentatively TRBD1 (5 bases). The CDR3 covers 15 residues. V was shortened by 5 bases and J by 5 bases, with 18 bases between the two germline ends. The germline CDR1 and CDR2 sequences are MNHEY and SVGAGI. CDR3: CASSGASGIWTEAFF. The CDR3 DNA reads as TGTGCCAGCAGTGGGGCTTCAGGGATTTGGACTGAAGCTTTCTTT.

This clone was recorded only once. The junction does not match germline at one end; this may be a read error. The genes are TRBV13 and TRBJ2-2, with 8 bases aligning to TRBD1. CDR1 is PRHDT and CDR2 is FYEKMQ in the germline V gene (reference sequence). This CDR3 spans 16 amino acids. The CDR3: CASSVGAGGNTGELFF. The CDR3 region has the DNA TGTGCCAGCAGCGTAGGGGCAGGGGGCAACACCGGGGAGCTGTTTTTT.

The chain combines TRBV2 with TRBJ1-5; maybe TRBD1 (6 bases). This CDR3 contains 15 residues. Germline V CDR1 and CDR2: SNHLY, FYNNEI. The V end was cut by 6 bases, the J end by 1 base, with 13 bases between. CDR3 residues: CASRLGAMSNQPQHF. CDR3 bases: TGTGCCAGCAGGTTGGGGGCGATGAGCAATCAGCCCCAGCATTTT.

The chain couples TRBV19 to TRBJ2-1, with TRBD2 matching 14 bases. The CDR3 consists of 14 residues. V shed 4 bases, J shed 10 bases, and the junction held 3 bases outside the gene matches. CDR1 LNHDA and CDR2 SQIVND come from the germline V gene (reference sequence). CDR3 DNA: TGTGCCAGTAGTAGGACTAGCGGGAGGCCCGAGCAGTTCTTC. Amino acids: CASSRTSGRPEQFF.

The chain joins TRBV30 to TRBJ2-7; D might be TRBD2 (5 bases). Trimming took off 6 bases at V and 3 bases at J, with 18 bases between the two ends. The CDR3 covers 14 residues. Germline V gene data show CDR1 as GTSNPN and CDR2 as SVGIG (reference sequence). The CDR3 region is CACQTRVSLYEQYF. DNA for the CDR3: TGTGCCTGCCAGACGAGGGTGTCCCTCTACGAGCAGTACTTC.

The chain carries TRBV6-5 and TRBJ1-2; TRBD1 agrees at 9 bases. The V and J ends lost 2 bases and 6 bases, in that order; junction bases with no gene match: 4. Germline CDR1 reads MNHEY; CDR2 reads SVGAGI. The CDR3 is 14 residues long. As DNA, the CDR3 is TGTGCCAGCAGTTACATGGGACAGGGACATGGCTACACCTTC. Residues: CASSYMGQGHGYTF.

This clone was observed a few times. The rearrangement uses TRBV11-2 and TRBJ2-5, with 8 nucleotides matching TRBD1. The CDR3 length is 14 residues. J gave up 4 bases and V 5 bases, and 6 bases lay outside the gene matches. Germline lookup yields CDR1 SGHAT and CDR2 FQNNGV. CDR3 sequence reads: CASSPTGARETQYF. DNA of the CDR3: TGTGCCAGCAGCCCGACAGGGGCGAGAGAGACCCAGTACTTC.

The chain recombines TRBV7-2 with TRBJ1-2, with D tentatively TRBD1 (5 bases). CDR3 length equals 15 residues. The germline V and J ends were trimmed by 3 bases and 4 bases, with 15 bases remaining between them. CDR1 and CDR2 (germline): SGHTA, FQGNSA. Here the CDR3 DNA reads TGTGCCAGCAGCTTGCCTACAGGTGCGAGCTATGGCTACACCTTC. Translation: CASSLPTGASYGYTF.

This clone was detected only a few times. This rearrangement joins TRBV11-3 to TRBJ1-3; D ambiguous. The length of the CDR3 is 13 residues. Germline CDR1 SGHNT, CDR2 YENEEA. V was shortened by 5 bases and J by 1 base, with 6 bases between the two germline ends. As DNA, the CDR3 is TGTGCCAGCAGCGGCGGATCTGGAAACACCATATATTTT. Translated: CASSGGSGNTIYF.

This sequence joins TRBV7-9 and TRBJ2-5, with 9 bases identical to TRBD2. V gave up 2 bases and J gave up 2 bases; unmatched junction bases: 3. The CDR3 covers 15 residues. Germline CDR1 and CDR2: SEHNR and FQNEAQ (reference sequence). The CDR3 spells CASSLTGLAQETQYF. Written as DNA, the CDR3 is TGTGCCAGCAGCTTAACCGGACTAGCGCAAGAGACCCAGTACTTC. The variable domain in full, completed from reference TRBV7-9 and TRBJ2-5, reads DTGVSQNPRHKITKRGQNVTFRCDPISEHNRLYWYRQTLGQGPEFLTYFQNEAQLEKSRLLSDRFSAERPKGSFSTLEIQRTEQGDSAMYLCASSLTGLAQETQYFGPGTRLLVL.